The rows below give T cell receptor beta chains drawn from one sample of a study of blood T cell repertoires in COVID-19. Some clones are missing from TCRdb's copy, which holds only in-frame ones; the method was immunoSEQ multiplex PCR. The sample lists nearly 200,000 clones; 88% were seen once. Sequenced material: peripheral blood. These receptors came from a woman in her 40s who had recovered from COVID-19. CDR3s include the opening cysteine and the closing phenylalanine or tryptophan. A D gene is named only where the DNA matches it firmly. Not every row has a clone size; where given, it reads once, few, many or a size class.

15,TRBD2,TRBJ2-1,TRBV7-3,.,CASSPAPLAGGLQFF,TGTGCCAGCAGTCCCGCCCCACTAGCGGGAGGGTTACAGTTCTTC
14,.,TRBJ1-2,TRBV6-5,.,CASSYGPDFYGYTF,TGTGCCAGCAGTTACGGGCCGGATTTCTATGGCTACACCTTC
13,.,TRBJ1-3,TRBV27,.,CASSLWSGNTIYF,TGTGCCAGCAGTTTATGGAGCGGAAACACCATATATTTT
14,TRBD2,TRBJ2-1,TRBV3-1/TRBV3-2,.,CASSQVVAGGEQFF,TGTGCCAGCAGCCAAGTAGTAGCGGGAGGTGAGCAGTTCTTC
13,TRBD1,TRBJ1-1,TRBV19,few,CASSPDRGTEAFF,TGTGCCAGTAGTCCGGACAGGGGAACTGAAGCTTTCTTT
12,.,TRBJ1-5,TRBV28,.,CASRQQAQPQHF,TGTGCCAGCAGACAACAGGCCCAGCCCCAGCATTTT
13,TRBD1,TRBJ1-5,TRBV29-1,.,CSVGTGVNQPQHF,TGCAGCGTGGGTACAGGGGTGAATCAGCCCCAGCATTTT
15,TRBD2,TRBJ2-3,TRBV18,.,CASSPLAGGTDTQYF,TGTGCCAGCTCACCACTAGCGGGGGGCACAGATACGCAGTATTTT
15,TRBD1,TRBJ2-1,TRBV12-5,.,CASGMGQGPYNEQFF,TGTGCTAGTGGTATGGGACAGGGGCCCTACAATGAGCAGTTCTTC
15,TRBD1,TRBJ1-5,TRBV24-1,.,CATSEPGTGAQPQHF,TGTGCCACCAGTGAACCCGGGACAGGGGCTCAGCCCCAGCATTTT
15,.,TRBJ2-5,TRBV6-1,.,CAGSEYGQGGETQYF,TGTGCCGGCAGTGAATATGGCCAGGGAGGAGAGACCCAGTACTTC
13,TRBD1,TRBJ1-1,TRBV24-1,.,CATKYEGANGAFF,TGTGCCACTAAGTATGAGGGGGCGAATGGAGCTTTCTTT
13,.,TRBJ2-7,TRBV27,.,CASSLDNVREQYF,TGTGCCAGCAGTTTAGACAATGTTCGCGAGCAGTACTTC
15,.,TRBJ2-1,TRBV5-1,.,CASSSDSGSYNEQFF,TGCGCCAGCAGTTCGGACTCGGGCTCCTACAATGAGCAGTTCTTC
11,.,TRBJ1-1,TRBV2,few,CASSQSVEAFF,TGTGCCAGCAGCCAATCGGTTGAAGCTTTCTTT
14,.,TRBJ1-3,TRBV4-1,.,CASSPERSGNTIYF,TGCGCCAGCAGCCCAGAGAGATCTGGAAACACCATATATTTT
15,TRBD2,TRBJ2-1,TRBV29-1,.,CSAPIAGGPHNEQFF,TGCAGCGCCCCGATAGCGGGAGGGCCGCACAATGAGCAGTTCTTC
16,TRBD2,TRBJ2-1,TRBV3-1/TRBV3-2,.,CASSQVGLAGLGEQFF,TGTGCCAGCAGCCAAGTGGGACTAGCGGGCCTTGGGGAGCAGTTCTTC
17,TRBD1,TRBJ2-7,TRBV3-1/TRBV3-2,.,CASSRGTGRLLAYEQYF,TGTGCCAGCAGCCGGGGGACAGGGCGGCTCCTAGCCTACGAGCAGTACTTC
18,TRBD1,TRBJ1-3,TRBV6-1,.,CASSEPDRGPSSGNTIYF,TGTGCCAGCAGTGAACCAGACAGGGGCCCGAGCTCTGGAAACACCATATATTTT
15,.,TRBJ2-3,TRBV5-1,.,CASSQTVPGTDTQYF,TGCGCCAGCAGCCAGACGGTACCAGGGACAGATACGCAGTATTTT
18,.,TRBJ2-2,TRBV6-1,.,CASSEKLPFGSHTGELFF,TGTGCCAGCAGTGAAAAACTCCCTTTCGGGAGCCACACCGGGGAGCTGTTTTTT
16,.,TRBJ2-7,TRBV7-8,.,CASSPNGPGNRYEQYF,TGTGCCAGCAGCCCTAATGGTCCAGGGAATCGATACGAGCAGTACTTC
15,.,TRBJ2-2,TRBV30,.,CAWSRFSSGIGELFF,TGTGCCTGGAGTAGGTTCTCCAGCGGCATCGGGGAGCTGTTTTTT
15,TRBD2,TRBJ2-1,TRBV11-2,.,CASSLTGGVGNEQFF,TGTGCCAGCAGCTTAACGGGAGGGGTTGGGAATGAGCAGTTCTTC
15,.,TRBJ2-6,TRBV6-6,.,CASSYSTVGANVLTF,TGTGCCAGCAGTTACTCGACAGTCGGGGCCAACGTCCTGACTTTC
16,TRBD1,TRBJ2-7,TRBV5-4,.,CASSTTGTGVLNKQYF,TGTGCCAGCAGCACAACCGGGACAGGGGTCTTAAATAAGCAGTACTTC
14,TRBD1,TRBJ2-1,TRBV7-2,.,CASSPGTGVIEQFF,TGTGCCAGCAGTCCCGGGACAGGGGTCATTGAGCAGTTCTTC
15,.,TRBJ2-1,TRBV9,.,CASSPGISRGNEQFF,TGTGCCAGCAGCCCAGGGATCTCGCGGGGCAATGAGCAGTTCTTC
15,TRBD2,TRBJ2-5,TRBV7-7,.,CASSLAAGGRETQYF,TGTGCCAGCAGCTTAGCTGCGGGAGGGCGAGAGACCCAGTACTTC
15,TRBD1,TRBJ2-7,TRBV15,.,CATSRGDRGLDEQYF,TGTGCCACCAGCAGAGGGGACAGGGGGCTCGACGAGCAGTACTTC
17,.,TRBJ2-2,TRBV5-1,few,CASSLEPAGINTGELFF,TGCGCCAGCAGCTTGGAACCAGCGGGCATAAACACCGGGGAGCTGTTTTTT
13,.,TRBJ2-7,TRBV15,.,CATSRDLPREQYF,TGTGCCACCAGCAGAGATCTGCCGCGGGAGCAGTACTTC
14,.,TRBJ2-5,TRBV18,.,CASSPWATQETQYF,TGTGCCAGCTCACCATGGGCTACCCAAGAGACCCAGTACTTC
16,TRBD1,TRBJ1-3,TRBV3-1/TRBV3-2,.,CASSQGGTGPGNTIYF,TGTGCCAGCAGCCAAGGCGGGACAGGGCCTGGAAACACCATATATTTT
14,.,TRBJ1-4,TRBV19,once,CASSISATNEKLFF,TGTGCCAGTAGTATCAGTGCAACTAATGAAAAACTGTTTTTT
18,.,TRBJ1-5,TRBV28,.,CASSPRGKVRKSNQPQHF,TGTGCCAGCAGTCCCCGGGGGAAGGTGAGAAAAAGCAATCAGCCCCAGCATTTT
13,TRBD1,TRBJ1-1,TRBV10-3,.,CAIGDRGGTEAFF,TGTGCCATCGGGGACAGGGGGGGGACTGAAGCTTTCTTT
14,.,TRBJ2-7,TRBV28,.,CASTLPGDLVEQYF,TGTGCCAGCACCCTTCCCGGGGATTTGGTCGAGCAGTACTTC
16,TRBD1,TRBJ1-3,TRBV7-9,.,CASSLAQDRAGNTIYF,TGTGCCAGCAGCTTAGCGCAGGACAGGGCTGGAAACACCATATATTTT
14,TRBD1,TRBJ2-7,TRBV5-6,once,CASSLYRGSYEQYF,TGTGCCAGCAGCTTATACAGGGGATCCTACGAGCAGTACTTC
14,TRBD1,TRBJ2-5,TRBV2,.,CARNRDSPQETQYF,TGTGCCAGGAACCGGGACAGCCCCCAAGAGACCCAGTACTTC
15,TRBD2,TRBJ2-1,TRBV5-1,.,CASSWAPGLAGEQFF,TGCGCCAGCAGCTGGGCACCGGGACTAGCGGGTGAGCAGTTCTTC
13,TRBD2,TRBJ2-1,TRBV9,.,CASSVYSREEQFF,TGTGCCAGCAGCGTATATTCGCGGGAGGAGCAGTTCTTC
16,TRBD2,TRBJ2-3,TRBV7-2,.,CASSSGNSGGTDTQYF,TGTGCCAGCAGCTCGGGGAATAGCGGGGGCACAGATACGCAGTATTTT
14,TRBD1,TRBJ2-7,TRBV19,few,CASSGDRGSYEQYF,TGTGCCAGTAGTGGGGACAGGGGAAGCTACGAGCAGTACTTC
14,.,TRBJ2-7,TRBV9,once,CASSYRAISYEQYF,TGTGCCAGCAGCTACAGGGCTATCTCCTACGAGCAGTACTTC
16,TRBD2,TRBJ2-5,TRBV2,.,CASSVKRTSVQETQYF,TGTGCCAGCAGTGTAAAGAGGACTAGCGTTCAAGAGACCCAGTACTTC
13,.,TRBJ1-1,TRBV7-9,few,CASSVHEDTEAFF,TGTGCCAGCAGCGTCCATGAGGACACTGAAGCTTTCTTT
16,TRBD2,TRBJ2-3,TRBV27,.,CASSFSGTSDGDTQYF,TGTGCCAGCAGCTTTTCCGGGACTAGCGACGGGGATACGCAGTATTTT
13,.,TRBJ1-2,TRBV27,.,CASSLAGNYGYTF,TGTGCCAGCAGTTTGGCAGGGAACTATGGCTACACCTTC
13,TRBD1,TRBJ2-7,TRBV6-5,.,CASSRDRVYEQYF,TGTGCCAGCAGCCGGGACAGGGTCTACGAGCAGTACTTC
15,.,TRBJ2-7,TRBV27,.,CASSLSASPRYEQYF,TGTGCCAGCAGTTTATCGGCATCCCCGCGGTACGAGCAGTACTTC
12,.,TRBJ2-5,TRBV24-1,.,CATSDLGGTQYF,TGTGCCACCAGTGATTTGGGCGGGACCCAGTACTTC
16,TRBD2,TRBJ2-1,TRBV7-6,.,CASSAGTSGRANEQFF,TGTGCCAGCAGCGCCGGGACTAGCGGGAGAGCTAATGAGCAGTTCTTC